One sample yielded the 30 T cell receptor beta chains listed below, sequenced in a study of blood T cell repertoires in COVID-19. The repertoire was sequenced with immunoSEQ multiplex PCR; TCRdb's copy has only in-frame clones and lacks some. Among tens of thousands of clones listed, about 90% were seen once. Material for sequencing was peripheral blood. Receptors originate from a human donor in a cohort sampled during active COVID-19.

The chain has TRBV2 and TRBJ2-1; TRBD2 matches 12 bases. Unmatched junction bases numbered 14, after V lost 8 bases and J lost 12 bases. CDR3 length: 15 residues. From germline, CDR1 is SNHLY and CDR2 FYNNEI. In nucleotides, the CDR3 is TGTGCCAGCCGCCTCCAGACTAGCGGGGGAGAGGGGCAGTTCTTC. Its protein product is CASRLQTSGGEGQFF.

The chain is built from TRBV7-2 and TRBJ2-1, with TRBD1 matching over 10 bases. Looked up from germline, CDR1 is SGHTA and CDR2 is FQGNSA. The CDR3 consists of 17 residues. V dropped 4 bases and J dropped 0; count of bases not matched to a gene: 6. CDR3 loop: CASSSGQGGLSYNEQFF. The CDR3 nucleotides read TGTGCCAGCAGCTCTGGACAGGGGGGCCTCTCCTACAATGAGCAGTTCTTC.

The chain employs TRBV6-5 and TRBJ2-7; perhaps TRBD2 as D (5 bases). Trimming removed 0 bases at V and 3 bases at J, with 9 bases between. This CDR3 has 14 residues. Germline loops: CDR1 MNHEY, CDR2 SVGAGI. In nucleotides, the CDR3 is TGTGCCAGCAGTTACTCCACCGGGGACTACGAGCAGTACTTC. Its protein product is CASSYSTGDYEQYF.

The chain joins TRBV10-3 to TRBJ1-6, with D perhaps TRBD1 (6 bases). V was shortened by 6 bases and J by 6 bases, with 12 bases between the two germline ends. Germline V gene sequence: CDR1 ENHRY, CDR2 SYGVKD. The CDR3 covers 14 residues. The CDR3 DNA sequence: TGTGCCATCAGGGACAGTGGGAGTAATTCACCCCTCCACTTT. Residues: CAIRDSGSNSPLHF.

V usage is TRBV6-5 and J usage is TRBJ2-5; no reliable D call. The germline V gene encodes CDR1 MNHEY and CDR2 SVGAGI. V lost 2 bases, J lost 2 bases, and 15 bases lay in between. The CDR3 consists of 16 residues. The DNA for the CDR3 is TGTGCCAGCAGTTACCACCCTGCCCAGGAACAAGAGACCCAGTACTTC. It encodes CASSYHPAQEQETQYF.

V and J are TRBV10-3 and TRBJ2-7; no reliable D call. This CDR3 comprises 11 residues. V lost 2 bases and J 5 bases, leaving 4 bases between the germline ends. Per the germline V gene, CDR1 is ENHRY and CDR2 is SYGVKD. The CDR3 is CAISEGHEQYF. The DNA of the CDR3 is TGTGCCATCAGTGAGGGGCACGAGCAGTACTTC.

The genes are TRBV6-5 and TRBJ2-6; perhaps TRBD1 as D (6 bases). Germline assignment: CDR1 MNHEY and CDR2 SVGAGI. Trimming shortened V by 11 bases and J by 1 base, and 12 bases separated the two germline ends. CDR3 length: 14 residues. CDR3 amino acids: CALSTGSGANVLTF. The CDR3 DNA reads TGTGCCCTATCAACAGGGTCTGGGGCCAACGTCCTGACTTTC.

The genes are TRBV18 and TRBJ2-5; D is ambiguous. This CDR3 is 14 amino acids long. Between the trimmed V and J ends, which lost 6 bases and 2 bases, there was a span of 13 bases. CDR1 is KGHSH, CDR2 LQKENI, per germline. The chain's CDR3 is CASSPRVVQETQYF. The CDR3, as DNA: TGTGCCAGCTCCCCTCGGGTAGTACAAGAGACCCAGTACTTC.

The chain is built from TRBV5-1 and TRBJ2-2; 8 nucleotides match TRBD2. The CDR3 totals 16 residues. V lost 0 bases to trimming and J lost 5 bases; unmatched junction nucleotides: 6. Germline V gene lookup returns CDR1 SGHRS and CDR2 YFSETQ. The CDR3, as DNA: TGCGCCAGCAGCTTGGTCGCGGGAGGTTATACCGGGGAGCTGTTTTTT. This codes for CASSLVAGGYTGELFF.

A few counts support this clone. The chain couples TRBV19 to TRBJ1-5, with a possible D match to TRBD1 (6 bases). With 7 bases removed from V and 2 bases from J, the gap between germline ends came to 18 bases. Germline V gene data show CDR1 as LNHDA and CDR2 as SQIVND (reference sequence). CDR3 length: 16 residues. The CDR3 sequence is CASMGAAIVGNQPQHF. CDR3 coding DNA: TGTGCCAGTATGGGGGCGGCCATAGTGGGCAATCAGCCCCAGCATTTT.

The chain carries TRBV28 and TRBJ1-3; perhaps TRBD1 as D (5 bases). The V and J ends lost 1 base and 0 bases respectively, with 10 bases between them. This CDR3 region has 16 residues. Germline lookup yields CDR1 MDHEN and CDR2 SYDVKM. The CDR3 is CASSLSTASSGNTIYF. CDR3 in DNA: TGTGCCAGCAGTTTATCGACAGCCAGCTCTGGAAACACCATATATTTT.

The V call is TRBV4-2, the J call TRBJ1-3; 9 nucleotides match TRBD1. CDR3 length: 16 residues. The germline gives CDR1 LGHNA, CDR2 YNFKEQ. V gave up 0 bases and J gave up 2 bases; unmatched junction bases: 2. The CDR3 sequence: CASSQDRDRAGNTIYF. CDR3 nucleotide sequence: TGTGCCAGCAGCCAAGACCGGGACAGGGCTGGAAACACCATATATTTT.

This chain uses TRBV6-2 or TRBV6-3 with TRBJ2-7; possibly TRBD1 for D (5 bases). CDR3 length: 17 amino acids. The germline V and J ends were trimmed by 5 bases and 0 bases, with 20 bases remaining between them. Looked up from germline, CDR1 is MNHEY and CDR2 is SVGEGT. As DNA, the CDR3 is TGTGCCAGCAGTCCAAACTGGGGCGGTGGAAGCTCCTACGAGCAGTACTTC. Translated: CASSPNWGGGSSYEQYF.

V and J are TRBV27 and TRBJ2-7; TRBD1 agrees at 7 bases. V gave up 5 bases and J gave up 0 bases; unmatched junction bases: 19. The CDR3 has 19 residues. From germline, CDR1 is MNHEY and CDR2 SMNVEV (reference sequence). The DNA for the CDR3 is TGTGCCAGCAGTCGACTCCCCCCAACTCAGGGACAGACCTCCTACGAGCAGTACTTC. The encoded protein is CASSRLPPTQGQTSYEQYF.

This clone was detected only a few times. The chain joins TRBV19 to TRBJ2-7; 9 bases map to TRBD2. Germline CDR1 and CDR2: LNHDA and SQIVND (reference sequence). V shed 1 base, J shed 4 bases, and the junction held 5 bases outside the gene matches. This CDR3 comprises 15 residues. This chain's CDR3 is CASSIGLAETYEQYF. The CDR3 coding sequence is TGTGCCAGTAGTATAGGACTAGCGGAAACATACGAGCAGTACTTC.

This chain uses TRBV5-1 with TRBJ1-1; 9 bases line up with TRBD1. Germline CDR1 is SGHRS and CDR2 is YFSETQ. The CDR3 loop spans 17 amino acids. V lost 4 bases and J lost 5; bases outside the gene matches: 15. The DNA for the CDR3 is TGCGCCAGCAGCCCCCAGGGGGGACAGGGACCAGGTACTGAAGCTTTCTTT. The encoded protein is CASSPQGGQGPGTEAFF.

The chain is built from TRBV19 and TRBJ1-2; 7 bases are a match to TRBD1. Per germline, CDR1 LNHDA and CDR2 SQIVND (reference sequence). The CDR3 runs 15 residues. Unmatched junction bases numbered 15, after V lost 6 bases and J lost 8 bases. The DNA for the CDR3 is TGTGCCAGTAGAAATCTAGGGACAGCTCTCTACGGCTACACCTTC. Encoded protein: CASRNLGTALYGYTF.

The chain employs TRBV6-5 and TRBJ1-2; possibly TRBD1 for D (6 bases). Germline CDR1 is MNHEY and CDR2 is SVGAGI. The CDR3 covers 11 residues. Trimming left V 7 bases short and J 7 bases short, with 10 bases between. CDR3 region: CASNNRAGYTF. In nucleotides, the CDR3 is TGTGCCAGCAACAACAGGGCTGGCTACACCTTC.

The chain recombines TRBV19 with TRBJ1-1; 7 bases are a match to TRBD1. Germline values: CDR1 LNHDA, CDR2 SQIVND (reference sequence). This CDR3 has 14 residues. The J segment lost 5 bases and the V segment lost 6 bases, leaving 9 bases of the junction unmatched. Written as DNA, the CDR3 is TGTGCCAGTAGACACAGGGGCCCAGGGACTGAAGCTTTCTTT. Amino acid sequence: CASRHRGPGTEAFF.

This chain connects TRBV6-5 to TRBJ2-1; D might be TRBD1 (5 bases). Looked up from germline, CDR1 is MNHEY and CDR2 is SVGAGI. Trimming took off 2 bases at V and 0 bases at J, with 11 bases between the two ends. The CDR3 sequence is 16 residues long. The CDR3 region has the DNA TGTGCCAGCAGTTACCTTGGACACAGCTCCTACAATGAGCAGTTCTTC. It codes for CASSYLGHSSYNEQFF.

This clone was counted only a few times. The V and J genes are TRBV7-3 and TRBJ1-2; D unresolved. V was clipped by 2 bases and J by 2 bases, with 12 bases between them. CDR1 is SGHTA and CDR2 is FQGTGA in the germline V gene. This CDR3 comprises 15 residues. The CDR3 reads CASSLGGSKNYGYTF. In DNA form, the CDR3 reads TGTGCCAGCAGCTTAGGAGGCAGTAAGAACTATGGCTACACCTTC.

The V gene is TRBV19, the J gene TRBJ1-5; D call uncertain. With 3 bases removed from V and 4 bases from J, the gap between germline ends came to 7 bases. The CDR3 runs 13 residues. Germline V gene data show CDR1 as LNHDA and CDR2 as SQIVND (reference sequence). The CDR3 DNA reads TGTGCCAGTAGTATGCGGATTAATCAGCCCCAGCATTTT. Translating it yields CASSMRINQPQHF. Complete variable domain (other parts from reference TRBV19 and TRBJ1-5): DGGITQSPKYLFRKEGQNVTLSCEQNLNHDAMYWYRQDPGQGLRLIYYSQIVNDFQKGDIAEGYSVSREKKESFPLTVTSAQKNPTAFYLCASSMRINQPQHFGDGTRLSIL.

V and J are TRBV27 and TRBJ1-5; perhaps TRBD1 as D (5 bases). The CDR3 totals 14 residues. Germline lookup yields CDR1 MNHEY and CDR2 SMNVEV (reference sequence). Trimming cost V 5 bases and J 6 bases, with 14 bases left between them. The CDR3 coding sequence is TGTGCCAGCAGTAGCCAGGGTCCCGGTCAGCCCCAGCATTTT. It encodes CASSSQGPGQPQHF.

The chain carries TRBV30 and TRBJ1-1; 9 nucleotides align to TRBD1. Germline-derived CDR1 and CDR2 are GTSNPN and SVGIG (reference sequence). Germline trimming cut 4 bases from V and 1 base from J; bases unmatched to any gene: 4. This CDR3 spans 14 amino acids. CDR3 loop: CAWTTGQGNTEAFF. For the CDR3, the DNA is TGTGCCTGGACCACGGGACAGGGGAACACTGAAGCTTTCTTT.

This clone was recorded only once. V is TRBV6-2 or TRBV6-3 and J is TRBJ2-1; a weak D match, TRBD1 (5 bases). CDR1 is MNHEY and CDR2 is SVGEGT in the germline V gene. CDR3 length: 15 amino acids. Trimming pared 8 bases from V and 5 bases from J, leaving 19 bases between. DNA for the CDR3: TGTGCCAGCCGCCTGGGTAGGGGCAGGGACAATGAGCAGTTCTTC. This codes for CASRLGRGRDNEQFF.

The rearrangement joins TRBV7-9 to TRBJ2-1; D gene unclear. Deletions cut 2 bases from V and 0 bases from J, with 8 bases between. CDR1 is SEHNR and CDR2 is FQNEAQ in the germline V gene (reference sequence). CDR3 length: 15 residues. CDR3 coding DNA: TGTGCCAGCAGCTTACTCATGAGCTCCTACAATGAGCAGTTCTTC. It specifies CASSLLMSSYNEQFF.

V gene TRBV19 combines with J gene TRBJ1-6; D is unresolved. The CDR3 is 13 residues long. Germline CDR1 reads LNHDA; CDR2 reads SQIVND (reference sequence). With 5 bases removed from V and 5 bases from J, the gap between germline ends came to 7 bases. This CDR3 reads CASSEENNSPLHF. CDR3 nucleotide sequence: TGTGCCAGTAGTGAGGAAAATAATTCACCCCTCCACTTT.

This clone was found a few times. The chain has TRBV7-8 and TRBJ1-1, with a weak D call TRBD1 (6 bases). The CDR3 sequence is 13 residues long. Germline CDR1 is SGHVS and CDR2 is FQNEAQ. V dropped 6 bases and J dropped 7 bases, with 15 bases sitting between them. DNA for the CDR3: TGTGCCAGCAGGTCCACAGGGAGGGATGAAGCTTTCTTT. Protein sequence: CASRSTGRDEAFF.

The V gene is TRBV4-2, the J gene TRBJ2-1; weak D call: TRBD1 (5 bases). In germline, CDR1 is LGHNA, CDR2 YNFKEQ. V shed 5 bases and J shed 2 bases, with 19 bases lying between them. The CDR3 loop spans 17 amino acids. The CDR3 nucleotides read TGTGCCAGCAGCAAATCAGTCGACAGTAGGACCTACAATGAGCAGTTCTTC. Protein product: CASSKSVDSRTYNEQFF.

This clone has just one count. The rearrangement links TRBV6-6 to TRBJ2-5; 13 positions match TRBD2. The CDR3 runs 15 residues. Germline V gives CDR1 MNHNY, CDR2 SVGAGI (reference sequence). V was pared by 2 bases and J by 5 bases, with 2 bases of the junction left unmatched. CDR3 residues: CASSYGLAGAETQYF. The DNA of the CDR3 is TGTGCCAGCAGTTACGGACTAGCGGGAGCTGAGACCCAGTACTTC.